These T cell receptor beta chains were read from a single sample in a study of T cell repertoires in cytomegalovirus infection. TCRdb called the reads again in MiXCR, with one record for every CDR3 protein. The sample records about 100,000 distinct CDR3 sequences, 20% to 30% being singletons. Input material: CD8+ T cells from PBMCs. Every receptor here comes from a human donor in good health (CMV status not recorded). Some clones in this sample may be carry-over from other donors' samples. The CDR3 runs from the conserved cysteine through the conserved F or W. The D gene is left open where the match is weak. Rows give clone size only sometimes, using once, few, many, or a class for an expanded clone.

v_gene: TRBV7-9
j_gene: TRBJ2-6
abundance: NA
d_gene: TRBD1
CDR3nt: TGTGCCAGCAGCCTAAGACAGGGGTTGGGCTCTGGGGCCAACGTCCTGACTTTC
CDR3aa: CASSLRQGLGSGANVLTF

v_gene: TRBV25-1
j_gene: TRBJ2-1
abundance: NA
d_gene: TRBD2
CDR3nt: TGTGCCAGCAGGGCACTAGTGGGAGGGCCCTATGAGCAGTTCTTC
CDR3aa: CASRALVGGPYEQFF

v_gene: TRBV15
j_gene: TRBJ2-5
abundance: few
d_gene: NA
CDR3nt: TGTGCCACCAGCAGAGGTGGTTCTAGGAACCAAGAGACCCAGTACTTC
CDR3aa: CATSRGGSRNQETQYF

v_gene: TRBV7-6
j_gene: TRBJ2-1
abundance: few
d_gene: TRBD2
CDR3nt: TGTGCCAGCAGCCAACTAGCGGGGGTTCCCTACAATGAGCAGTTCTTC
CDR3aa: CASSQLAGVPYNEQFF

v_gene: TRBV6-4
j_gene: TRBJ2-2
abundance: NA
d_gene: NA
CDR3nt: TGTGCCAGCAGTGAGTTAGGAGATAACACCGGGGAGCTGTTTTTT
CDR3aa: CASSELGDNTGELFF

v_gene: TRBV28
j_gene: TRBJ1-5
abundance: NA
d_gene: NA
CDR3nt: TGTGCCAGCAGTTTCGGCGGGAATCAGTCCCAGCATTTT
CDR3aa: CASSFGGNQSQHF

v_gene: TRBV9
j_gene: TRBJ2-1
abundance: NA
d_gene: NA
CDR3nt: TGTGCCAGCGGACCTAAGGATGAGCAGTTCTTC
CDR3aa: CASGPKDEQFF

v_gene: TRBV2
j_gene: TRBJ2-5
abundance: NA
d_gene: NA
CDR3nt: TGTGCCAGCGAAAATGGGGGCCGAGGAGAGACCCAGTACTTC
CDR3aa: CASENGGRGETQYF

v_gene: TRBV12-3/TRBV12-4
j_gene: TRBJ2-2
abundance: many
d_gene: NA
CDR3nt: TGTGCCAGCAGTTCCCGAACTAGATTCACCGGGGAGCTGTTTTTT
CDR3aa: CASSSRTRFTGELFF

v_gene: TRBV7-4
j_gene: TRBJ2-1
abundance: many
d_gene: TRBD2
CDR3nt: TGTGCCAGCAGCCCGGGAGAGGGAGCGGGAGCCTGTAGTGTTGAGCAGTTCTTC
CDR3aa: CASSPGEGAGACSVEQFF

v_gene: TRBV27
j_gene: TRBJ2-5
abundance: few
d_gene: TRBD2
CDR3nt: TGTGCCAGCAGTCGGGGGGGCCGGGAGACCCAGTACTTC
CDR3aa: CASSRGGRETQYF

v_gene: TRBV19
j_gene: TRBJ1-1
abundance: NA
d_gene: TRBD1
CDR3nt: TGTGCCAGTAGTATAGAGGTGACAGGGGACCCAGAAGCTTTCTTT
CDR3aa: CASSIEVTGDPEAFF

v_gene: TRBV28
j_gene: TRBJ1-2
abundance: NA
d_gene: NA
CDR3nt: TGTGCCAGCAGTTTTGCGGGGGCTCTCGGCTATGGCTACACCTTC
CDR3aa: CASSFAGALGYGYTF

v_gene: TRBV6-2/TRBV6-3
j_gene: TRBJ1-4
abundance: few
d_gene: NA
CDR3nt: TGTGCCAGCGAGGAACAGGAAAGAGGACGAAAACTGTTTTTT
CDR3aa: CASEEQERGRKLFF

v_gene: TRBV24-1
j_gene: TRBJ2-2
abundance: few
d_gene: NA
CDR3nt: TGTGCCACCAGTGATTTCCGGACCAACCCACGACTCGGGGGGAACACCGGGGAGCTGTTTTTT
CDR3aa: CATSDFRTNPRLGGNTGELFF

v_gene: TRBV7-9
j_gene: TRBJ1-1
abundance: few
d_gene: TRBD1
CDR3nt: TGTGCCAGCAGCTTAGACTGGACAGGGTCTGGGACTGAAGCTTTCTTT
CDR3aa: CASSLDWTGSGTEAFF

v_gene: TRBV20-1
j_gene: TRBJ2-7
abundance: few
d_gene: TRBD1
CDR3nt: TGCAGTGCTAGAGATTTTCAGGGGGCGTCCCCCTACGAGCAGTACTTC
CDR3aa: CSARDFQGASPYEQYF

v_gene: TRBV19
j_gene: TRBJ2-3
abundance: few
d_gene: NA
CDR3nt: TGTGCCAGTAAAGAGGGATCCTACACAGATACGCAGTATTTT
CDR3aa: CASKEGSYTDTQYF

v_gene: TRBV7-9
j_gene: TRBJ2-1
abundance: NA
d_gene: NA
CDR3nt: TGTGCCAGCAGCTTAGCGGTAAATGAGCAGTTCTTC
CDR3aa: CASSLAVNEQFF

v_gene: TRBV14
j_gene: TRBJ1-6
abundance: NA
d_gene: NA
CDR3nt: TGTGCCAGCAGCCAAGAGGGTAATTCACCCCTCCACTTT
CDR3aa: CASSQEGNSPLHF

v_gene: TRBV7-2
j_gene: TRBJ2-7
abundance: many
d_gene: NA
CDR3nt: TGTGCCAGCAGTCCACTCCCGGGTACCTCCTACGAGCAGTACTTC
CDR3aa: CASSPLPGTSYEQYF

v_gene: TRBV28
j_gene: TRBJ2-7
abundance: NA
d_gene: NA
CDR3nt: TGTGCCAGTAACACCCCGCGTTCGGGGGGCTTGTCCTCCTACGAGCAGTACTTC
CDR3aa: CASNTPRSGGLSSYEQYF

v_gene: TRBV12-5
j_gene: TRBJ1-4
abundance: many
d_gene: NA
CDR3nt: TGTGCTAGTGGTTTGCAGGCAACTAATGAAAAACTGTTTTTT
CDR3aa: CASGLQATNEKLFF

v_gene: TRBV7-2
j_gene: TRBJ2-5
abundance: many
d_gene: NA
CDR3nt: TGTGCCAGCAGCTTAGAGGCGGTACCCGGGGAGACCCAGTACTTC
CDR3aa: CASSLEAVPGETQYF

v_gene: TRBV7-8
j_gene: TRBJ2-1
abundance: NA
d_gene: TRBD2
CDR3nt: TGTGCCAGCAGCTTAGCGAGCGGGGGGGCTGTCGTCTACAATGAGCAGTTCTTC
CDR3aa: CASSLASGGAVVYNEQFF

v_gene: TRBV10-3
j_gene: TRBJ1-1
abundance: many
d_gene: NA
CDR3nt: TGTGCCATCAGTGAGGCAAGACAAGACATGAACACTGAAGCTTTCTTT
CDR3aa: CAISEARQDMNTEAFF

v_gene: TRBV7-9
j_gene: TRBJ2-1
abundance: many
d_gene: TRBD2
CDR3nt: TGTGCCAGCAGGATGCGGGAGGGCCGGAACAATGAGCAGTTCTTC
CDR3aa: CASRMREGRNNEQFF

v_gene: TRBV4-1
j_gene: TRBJ2-1
abundance: many
d_gene: TRBD2
CDR3nt: TGCGCCAGCAGCCAAGAAGGCGCGGGAGAGGTGTTCTTC
CDR3aa: CASSQEGAGEVFF

v_gene: TRBV19
j_gene: TRBJ2-2
abundance: NA
d_gene: NA
CDR3nt: TGTGCCAGTAGTATAGACGGCCATTCGGCGGTTACCGGGGAGCTGTTTTTT
CDR3aa: CASSIDGHSAVTGELFF

v_gene: TRBV7-8
j_gene: TRBJ2-1
abundance: many
d_gene: NA
CDR3nt: TGTGCCAGCAGCATCGCTCGTAGCTCCTACAATGAGCAGTTCTTC
CDR3aa: CASSIARSSYNEQFF

v_gene: TRBV28
j_gene: TRBJ1-4
abundance: NA
d_gene: NA
CDR3nt: TGTGCCAGCAGTTTAGCGGGGACCCGGGGTCCGGAAAAACTGTTTTTT
CDR3aa: CASSLAGTRGPEKLFF

v_gene: TRBV6-1
j_gene: TRBJ2-7
abundance: many
d_gene: NA
CDR3nt: TGTGCCAGCAGTGATTCCCAGGGAGGTCCCTACGAGCAGTACTTC
CDR3aa: CASSDSQGGPYEQYF

v_gene: TRBV14
j_gene: TRBJ2-7
abundance: NA
d_gene: NA
CDR3nt: TGTGCCAGCAGCCAAGATTTTAGTTTTCAGGCTGAGCAGTACTTC
CDR3aa: CASSQDFSFQAEQYF

v_gene: TRBV28
j_gene: TRBJ2-7
abundance: NA
d_gene: NA
CDR3nt: TGTGCCAGCAGTTTCCCCTTTGGGGGCGAGCAGTACTTC
CDR3aa: CASSFPFGGEQYF

v_gene: TRBV20-1
j_gene: TRBJ1-6
abundance: many
d_gene: NA
CDR3nt: TGCAGTGCTAGAGAGTCGGGGAGCTCCTATAATTCACCCCTCCACTTT
CDR3aa: CSARESGSSYNSPLHF

v_gene: TRBV13
j_gene: TRBJ2-5
abundance: many
d_gene: NA
CDR3nt: TGTGCCAGCAGCCCTCGGCACTGGGGGGGGCGTGGGCAAGAGACCCAGTACTTC
CDR3aa: CASSPRHWGGRGQETQYF

v_gene: TRBV6-6
j_gene: TRBJ2-2
abundance: NA
d_gene: TRBD2
CDR3nt: TGTGCCAGCAGACATGGACTAGCGGGACCCGGGGAGCTGTTTTTT
CDR3aa: CASRHGLAGPGELFF

v_gene: TRBV11-2
j_gene: TRBJ2-1
abundance: NA
d_gene: NA
CDR3nt: TGTGCCAGCACCCAGAACCTCGTGCGATTCAATGAGCAGTTCTTC
CDR3aa: CASTQNLVRFNEQFF

v_gene: TRBV19
j_gene: TRBJ2-7
abundance: NA
d_gene: NA
CDR3nt: TGTGCCAGTAGTAGTGGGGGGATCAACTACGAGCAGTACTTC
CDR3aa: CASSSGGINYEQYF

v_gene: TRBV7-9
j_gene: TRBJ2-7
abundance: few
d_gene: NA
CDR3nt: TGTGCCAGCAGCTCGCAACAGACTGGGATTTACGAGCAGTACTTC
CDR3aa: CASSSQQTGIYEQYF

v_gene: TRBV6-6
j_gene: TRBJ1-2
abundance: few
d_gene: NA
CDR3nt: TGTGCCAGCAGCCCTGCCCATGGCTACACCTTC
CDR3aa: CASSPAHGYTF

v_gene: TRBV19
j_gene: TRBJ2-7
abundance: NA
d_gene: NA
CDR3nt: TGTGCCAGCGCGGGCGTTAGCTCCTACGAGCAGTACTTC
CDR3aa: CASAGVSSYEQYF

v_gene: TRBV7-3
j_gene: TRBJ2-2
abundance: many
d_gene: NA
CDR3nt: TGTGCCAGCAGCTTAAATCTTGGCAGTGCGAACACCGGGGAGCTGTTTTTT
CDR3aa: CASSLNLGSANTGELFF

v_gene: TRBV6-5
j_gene: TRBJ1-2
abundance: NA
d_gene: NA
CDR3nt: TGTGCCAGCAGTTACGGGGGGTCTGGCTACACCTTC
CDR3aa: CASSYGGSGYTF

v_gene: TRBV11-2
j_gene: TRBJ1-1
abundance: NA
d_gene: NA
CDR3nt: TGTGCCAGCAGCTTTGACAGTGGCACTGAAGCTTTCTTT
CDR3aa: CASSFDSGTEAFF

v_gene: TRBV20-1
j_gene: TRBJ2-7
abundance: NA
d_gene: NA
CDR3nt: TGCAGTGCTAGAGATCGGGCTAGCGCATACGAGCAGTACTTC
CDR3aa: CSARDRASAYEQYF

v_gene: TRBV11-3
j_gene: TRBJ2-1
abundance: many
d_gene: TRBD1
CDR3nt: TGTGCCAGCAGCCCCCCGGACAGGGGGTACAATGAGCAGTTCTTC
CDR3aa: CASSPPDRGYNEQFF

v_gene: TRBV7-8
j_gene: TRBJ1-1
abundance: many
d_gene: NA
CDR3nt: TGTGCCAGCAGCTTACGGGGGTCTGGGCCGAACACTGAAGCTTTCTTT
CDR3aa: CASSLRGSGPNTEAFF

v_gene: TRBV20-1
j_gene: TRBJ2-3
abundance: NA
d_gene: NA
CDR3nt: TGCAGTGCTAGAGATTACGGGAACCAGAGACTTCGCACAGATACGCAGTATTTT
CDR3aa: CSARDYGNQRLRTDTQYF

v_gene: TRBV7-2
j_gene: TRBJ2-7
abundance: NA
d_gene: TRBD2
CDR3nt: TGTGCCAGCAGCTTAGAGGGGCGGGGGGGCCTCGAGCAGTACTTC
CDR3aa: CASSLEGRGGLEQYF

v_gene: TRBV11-3
j_gene: TRBJ2-1
abundance: many
d_gene: TRBD1
CDR3nt: TGTGCCAGCAGCTCTTCAGGGGGCGAGTACAATGAGCAGTTCTTC
CDR3aa: CASSSSGGEYNEQFF

v_gene: TRBV7-2
j_gene: TRBJ1-2
abundance: many
d_gene: TRBD1
CDR3nt: TGTGCCAGCACCATCCCGGGACAGCAGTATGGCTACACCTTC
CDR3aa: CASTIPGQQYGYTF

v_gene: TRBV20-1
j_gene: TRBJ2-7
abundance: few
d_gene: NA
CDR3nt: TGCAGTGCCAGAGAACTACCTCCCTCCTACGAGCAGTACTTC
CDR3aa: CSARELPPSYEQYF

v_gene: TRBV2
j_gene: TRBJ2-7
abundance: NA
d_gene: NA
CDR3nt: TGTGCCAGCAGTGAAGGGGGCAGGGTAGGCGAGCAGTACTTC
CDR3aa: CASSEGGRVGEQYF

v_gene: TRBV11-2
j_gene: TRBJ2-5
abundance: many
d_gene: NA
CDR3nt: TGTGCCAGCAGCTTAGGGACTGTCTCCCAAGAGACCCAGTACTTC
CDR3aa: CASSLGTVSQETQYF

v_gene: TRBV11-2
j_gene: TRBJ2-1
abundance: few
d_gene: NA
CDR3nt: TGTGCCAGCAGACCAAACGTCAATGAGCAGTTCTTC
CDR3aa: CASRPNVNEQFF

v_gene: TRBV20-1
j_gene: TRBJ1-5
abundance: few
d_gene: NA
CDR3nt: TGCAGTGCTACCTATAAAGGGGAAGGGCAGCCCCAGCATTTT
CDR3aa: CSATYKGEGQPQHF

v_gene: TRBV7-8
j_gene: TRBJ1-5
abundance: NA
d_gene: TRBD1
CDR3nt: TGTGCCAGCAGCCCAGGGGACAGGGGGCTTGGTAATCAGCCCCAGCATTTT
CDR3aa: CASSPGDRGLGNQPQHF

v_gene: TRBV12-3/TRBV12-4
j_gene: TRBJ2-4
abundance: few
d_gene: TRBD1
CDR3nt: TGTGCCAGCACCCGGGACAGGGGGTTATCCAAAAACATTCAGTACTTC
CDR3aa: CASTRDRGLSKNIQYF